This T cell receptor beta chain was recorded in a study of T cells expressing NK-cell markers. Overall study: Repertoire data for TCR beta were derived from sorted T cells (CD3+CD56+NKG2C+, CD3+CD56+NKG2C- and CD3+CD56-NKG2C+).

CDR3 length equals 15 residues. The germline CDR1 and CDR2 sequences are SGHVS and FNYEAQ. To note about this clonotype: Its antigen is unidentified.

Study-level results: HCMV specificity of the expanded NKG2C+ T cell clones was not established. Roughly six donors showed dominant NKG2C+ clonotypes comprising roughly 1.0-7.0% of their CD8+ T cells.

A 5'RACE template switching approach incorporating UMIs was used to make TCR beta cDNA. TCRdb reprocessed the 5' RACE reads and keeps a single row for each CDR3 protein, giving no DNA. This sample's clone table lists 300,000 to 450,000 distinct CDR3 sequences. The origin of this receptor is a man aged 18 to 69 in good health. The specimen sequenced was blood T cells: a sorted CD56 or NKG2C T cell subset, CD4+ or CD8+ T cells, or bulk PBMC T cells (not recorded which). The rearrangement links TRBV7-6 to TRBJ2-1; absent DNA, TCRdb's TRBD1 call cannot be checked. CDR3: CASSLALRGPDEQFF.